The present T cell receptor (beta chain) was sequenced within a study of T cell responses to AZD1222 COVID-19 vaccine. Study-wide results and caveats: Sampled repertoires all dated from after the peak T cell response. Two AZD1222 doses significantly raised spike-specific TCR breadth and depth over controls.

Per germline, CDR1 MDHEN and CDR2 SYDVKM. The CDR3 runs to 11 residues. The V and J ends lost 8 bases and 7 bases respectively, with 11 bases between them. Remarks on this clone: Its antigen is unknown.

Method: immunoSEQ multiplex PCR; TCRdb's copy keeps in-frame clones and lacks some. The repertoire consists of more than 120,000 clones, with approximately 89% occurring once and the leading ten covering about 1.8%. This receptor was taken from an adult who received the AZD1222 COVID-19 vaccine. The V call is TRBV28, the J call TRBJ1-2; no clear D gene. The starting material was peripheral blood, obtained 28 days after the second AZD1222 dose. The DNA for the CDR3 is TGTGCCAGCGGACCTAGCTCTGGCTACACCTTC. Encoded protein: CASGPSSGYTF.